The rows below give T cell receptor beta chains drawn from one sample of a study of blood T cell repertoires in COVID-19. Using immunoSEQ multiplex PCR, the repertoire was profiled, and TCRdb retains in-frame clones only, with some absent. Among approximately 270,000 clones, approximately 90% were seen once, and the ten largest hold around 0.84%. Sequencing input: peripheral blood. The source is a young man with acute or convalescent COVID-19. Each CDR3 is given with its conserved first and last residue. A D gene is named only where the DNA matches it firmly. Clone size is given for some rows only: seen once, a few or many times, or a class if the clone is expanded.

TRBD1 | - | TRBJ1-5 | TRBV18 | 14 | TGTGCCAGCTCACCTGACAGGGGCAATCAGCCCCAGCATTTT | CASSPDRGNQPQHF
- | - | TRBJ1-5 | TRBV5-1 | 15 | TGCGCCAGCAGCTCCACCGGACAGAGCAATCAGCCCCAGCATTTT | CASSSTGQSNQPQHF
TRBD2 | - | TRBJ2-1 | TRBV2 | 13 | TGTGCCAGCAGCGGGACTAGGGACAATGAGCAGTTCTTC | CASSGTRDNEQFF
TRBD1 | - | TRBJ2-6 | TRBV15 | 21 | TGTGCCACCAGCGCAAGAGGGCAGGGGGTCATTAATCGCTCTGGGGCCAACGTCCTGACTTTC | CATSARGQGVINRSGANVLTF
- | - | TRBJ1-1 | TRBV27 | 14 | TGTGCCAGCAGTTTTTCCCGACAGTTCTCTGAAGCTTTCTTT | CASSFSRQFSEAFF
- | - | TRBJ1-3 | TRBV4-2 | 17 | TGTGCCAGCAGCCAAAGATTACAGACGCTCTCTGGAAACACCATATATTTT | CASSQRLQTLSGNTIYF
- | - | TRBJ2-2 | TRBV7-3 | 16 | TGTGCCAGCAGCTTATGGGGGGACTCGAACACCGGGGAGCTGTTTTTT | CASSLWGDSNTGELFF
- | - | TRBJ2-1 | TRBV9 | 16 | TGTGCCAGCAGCGGTGGGTACAGCCAGACCTACAATGAGCAGTTCTTC | CASSGGYSQTYNEQFF
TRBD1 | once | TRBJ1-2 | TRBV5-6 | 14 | TGTGCCAGCAGTAAACCTGGGACAGGCCTTGACTACACCTTC | CASSKPGTGLDYTF
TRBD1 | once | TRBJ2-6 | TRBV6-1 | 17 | TGTGCCAGCAGTGTTTTCTGGACAGGGGTTGGGGCCAACGTCCTGACTTTC | CASSVFWTGVGANVLTF
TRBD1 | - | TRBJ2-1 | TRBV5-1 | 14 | TGCGCCAGCAGCAGGGGGCCGACCTACAATGAGCAGTTCTTC | CASSRGPTYNEQFF
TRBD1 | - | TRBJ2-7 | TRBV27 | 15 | TGTGCCAGCGGCCCTTGGACAGGGGGCTCCTACGAGCAGTACTTC | CASGPWTGGSYEQYF
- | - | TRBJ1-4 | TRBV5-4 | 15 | TGTGCCAGCAGCTTGGCACAGGGCAGGAATGAAAAACTGTTTTTT | CASSLAQGRNEKLFF
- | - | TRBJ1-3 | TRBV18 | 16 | TGTGCCAGCTCACGCCAGGGAATAAGCTCTGGAAACACCATATATTTT | CASSRQGISSGNTIYF
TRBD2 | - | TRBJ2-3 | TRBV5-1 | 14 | TGCGCCAGCTTAGCGGGGCCCAGCACAGATACGCAGTATTTT | CASLAGPSTDTQYF
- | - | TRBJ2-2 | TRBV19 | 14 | TGTGCCAGTTTACAGGGACCGAACACCGGGGAGCTGTTTTTT | CASLQGPNTGELFF
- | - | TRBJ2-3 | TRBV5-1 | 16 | TGCGCCAGCAGCTTGGGGGCTAGCACTAGCACAGATACGCAGTATTTT | CASSLGASTSTDTQYF
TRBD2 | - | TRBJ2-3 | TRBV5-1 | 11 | TGCGCCAGCGGCGGGGGAGATACGCAGTATTTT | CASGGGDTQYF
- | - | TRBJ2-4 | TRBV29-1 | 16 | TGCAGCGTTGCCCCTACAATTCGAGCGGCCAAAAACATTCAGTACTTC | CSVAPTIRAAKNIQYF
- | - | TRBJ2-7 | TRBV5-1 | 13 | TGCGCCAGCAGCTTCAGTTCAACCTACGAGCAGTACTTC | CASSFSSTYEQYF
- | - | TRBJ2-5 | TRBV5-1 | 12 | TGCGCCAGCAGCTCCGGGTCGGAGACCCAGTACTTC | CASSSGSETQYF
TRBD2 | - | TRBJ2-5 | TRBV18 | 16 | TGTGCCAGCTCACCAGAAGGTTTAGCGGGATCGCAGACCCAGTACTTC | CASSPEGLAGSQTQYF